This is a list of T cell receptor beta chains from one sample in a study of T-cell memory formation after mild COVID-19. TCRdb processed the 5' RACE reads anew with MiXCR; each CDR3 protein has one entry. The table lists hundreds of thousands of distinct CDR3 sequences, roughly 17% of them singletons. The sequencing input was PBMCs or a T cell subset sorted from them (not recorded which). Receptor source: an adult woman who had mild COVID-19 (a few samples of this study predate the infection). Cell type and time point are not known. Both conserved end residues are part of each CDR3. The D gene is left open where the match is weak. Rows give clone size only sometimes, using once, few, many, or a class for an expanded clone.

CDR3nt: TGCAGTGCTAGAGACCACCGGGCCTCCTATGGCTACACCTTC; CDR3aa: CSARDHRASYGYTF; j_gene: TRBJ1-2; d_gene: -; v_gene: TRBV20-1; abundance: -
CDR3nt: TGTGCCAGCAGTGACTCTGAGCGGGACACATTATATGGCTACACCTTC; CDR3aa: CASSDSERDTLYGYTF; j_gene: TRBJ1-2; d_gene: -; v_gene: TRBV25-1; abundance: -
CDR3nt: TGCGCCAGCAGTCCAACTAACTACAATGAGCAGTTCTTC; CDR3aa: CASSPTNYNEQFF; j_gene: TRBJ2-1; d_gene: -; v_gene: TRBV5-1; abundance: few
CDR3nt: TGTGCCAGCAGCCAAGGTGCCTGGGCTAGCGGGGTTAGCTCCTACAATGAGCAGTTCTTC; CDR3aa: CASSQGAWASGVSSYNEQFF; j_gene: TRBJ2-1; d_gene: TRBD2; v_gene: TRBV4-2; abundance: few
CDR3nt: TGTGCCAGCAGCGACGCCGGGACTAGCGGCCCCGATACGCAGTATTTT; CDR3aa: CASSDAGTSGPDTQYF; j_gene: TRBJ2-3; d_gene: TRBD2; v_gene: TRBV7-6; abundance: -
CDR3nt: TGTGCCAGCAGTCGAAACAGGGGGCAGAACACCGGGGAGCTGTTTTTT; CDR3aa: CASSRNRGQNTGELFF; j_gene: TRBJ2-2; d_gene: TRBD1; v_gene: TRBV27; abundance: -
CDR3nt: TGTGCCAGCTCACCCCCCCAGGGCCCTGAAGCTTTCTTT; CDR3aa: CASSPPQGPEAFF; j_gene: TRBJ1-1; d_gene: -; v_gene: TRBV18; abundance: -
CDR3nt: TGTGCCAGCAGCTTAGCGCAGGGCATGAACACTGAAGCTTTCTTT; CDR3aa: CASSLAQGMNTEAFF; j_gene: TRBJ1-1; d_gene: -; v_gene: TRBV7-9; abundance: -
CDR3nt: TGTGCCAGCAGCCACTCTACCCGGGTCCCGCACGAGCCCCAGCATTTT; CDR3aa: CASSHSTRVPHEPQHF; j_gene: TRBJ1-5; d_gene: -; v_gene: TRBV6-2/TRBV6-3; abundance: -
CDR3nt: TGTGCCAGCAGCTTGGTCCAGAAAGAGACCCAGTACTTC; CDR3aa: CASSLVQKETQYF; j_gene: TRBJ2-5; d_gene: -; v_gene: TRBV5-6; abundance: -
CDR3nt: TGTGCCAGCAGTGAATTTGAGCTGGGGGAAGCTTTCTTT; CDR3aa: CASSEFELGEAFF; j_gene: TRBJ1-1; d_gene: -; v_gene: TRBV25-1; abundance: -
CDR3nt: TGTGCCAGCTCGCCTCTTCTTTTGGAAACTAGCACAGATACGCAGTATTTT; CDR3aa: CASSPLLLETSTDTQYF; j_gene: TRBJ2-3; d_gene: -; v_gene: TRBV18; abundance: -
CDR3nt: TGCGCCAGCAGATTTGGAACTGGAATACAAGAGACCCAGTACTTC; CDR3aa: CASRFGTGIQETQYF; j_gene: TRBJ2-5; d_gene: -; v_gene: TRBV5-1; abundance: -
CDR3nt: TGTGCCAGCAGCTTAAACAGGGGGCGTACCGGGGAGCTGTTTTTT; CDR3aa: CASSLNRGRTGELFF; j_gene: TRBJ2-2; d_gene: TRBD1; v_gene: TRBV7-9; abundance: -
CDR3nt: TGTGCCAGCAGCTCCCACGCGAAGAACTACGAGCAGTACTTC; CDR3aa: CASSSHAKNYEQYF; j_gene: TRBJ2-7; d_gene: -; v_gene: TRBV7-9; abundance: few
CDR3nt: TGTGCCAGCAGCTTAGACAAATTTAGCGGGACTCCCTACGAGCAGTACTTC; CDR3aa: CASSLDKFSGTPYEQYF; j_gene: TRBJ2-7; d_gene: TRBD2; v_gene: TRBV7-6; abundance: -
CDR3nt: TGTGCCAGCGTGCTCGACAGGGGGCGGCAGTACTTC; CDR3aa: CASVLDRGRQYF; j_gene: TRBJ2-7; d_gene: TRBD1; v_gene: TRBV6-1; abundance: -
CDR3nt: TGTGCCACCAGCGGAACCGGGCCAGTCTTTGGCGCAGATACGCAGTATTTT; CDR3aa: CATSGTGPVFGADTQYF; j_gene: TRBJ2-3; d_gene: -; v_gene: TRBV15; abundance: -
CDR3nt: TGTGCCAGCGCCCTGACGGGGGGCGGTGGGGCCAACGTCCTGACTTTC; CDR3aa: CASALTGGGGANVLTF; j_gene: TRBJ2-6; d_gene: -; v_gene: TRBV7-3; abundance: -
CDR3nt: TGTGCCAGCAGCCCCACAGGGACAGAGGGAGAGCAGTACTTC; CDR3aa: CASSPTGTEGEQYF; j_gene: TRBJ2-7; d_gene: TRBD1; v_gene: TRBV9; abundance: -
CDR3nt: TGTGCCAGCAGTTTAGGGCGACGTACTTACGAGCAGTACTTC; CDR3aa: CASSLGRRTYEQYF; j_gene: TRBJ2-7; d_gene: -; v_gene: TRBV12-3/TRBV12-4; abundance: few
CDR3nt: TGTGCCAGCAGTGAAGCTCAGTCAGGGAGTGATGAGCAGTTCTTC; CDR3aa: CASSEAQSGSDEQFF; j_gene: TRBJ2-1; d_gene: -; v_gene: TRBV6-1; abundance: -
CDR3nt: TGCAGCGTTCAGGACTTCACAGATACGCAGTATTTT; CDR3aa: CSVQDFTDTQYF; j_gene: TRBJ2-3; d_gene: -; v_gene: TRBV29-1; abundance: few
CDR3nt: TGCGCCAGCAGCTCGGGACTATCGGGGACCAATGAGCAGTTCTTC; CDR3aa: CASSSGLSGTNEQFF; j_gene: TRBJ2-1; d_gene: TRBD2; v_gene: TRBV5-1; abundance: -
CDR3nt: TGCGCCAGCAGCCAAGATTCCCGTGCTAGCGGGGGGTTTGGAGATACGCAGTATTTT; CDR3aa: CASSQDSRASGGFGDTQYF; j_gene: TRBJ2-3; d_gene: TRBD2; v_gene: TRBV4-1; abundance: -
CDR3nt: TGTGCCAGCACCACGAAAGGGACTAGCGGAAATGAGCAGTTCTTC; CDR3aa: CASTTKGTSGNEQFF; j_gene: TRBJ2-1; d_gene: TRBD2; v_gene: TRBV6-5; abundance: few
CDR3nt: TGCAGTGCTAGAAGGCTGAGCGGGGGTTCCTACGAGCAGTACTTC; CDR3aa: CSARRLSGGSYEQYF; j_gene: TRBJ2-7; d_gene: TRBD2; v_gene: TRBV20-1; abundance: many
CDR3nt: TGCAGTGCTAGACAGGGGGCGTACGAGCAGTACTTC; CDR3aa: CSARQGAYEQYF; j_gene: TRBJ2-7; d_gene: TRBD1; v_gene: TRBV20-1; abundance: few
CDR3nt: TGTGCCTGGAGTGTAGATGGGGGCTCTGGCACAGATACGCAGTATTTT; CDR3aa: CAWSVDGGSGTDTQYF; j_gene: TRBJ2-3; d_gene: -; v_gene: TRBV30; abundance: few
CDR3nt: TGCGCCAGCAGCCGATCCGGACTAGCGGGCGACGAGCAGTACTTC; CDR3aa: CASSRSGLAGDEQYF; j_gene: TRBJ2-7; d_gene: TRBD2; v_gene: TRBV4-1; abundance: -
CDR3nt: TGTGCCAGCAGCTTAGGGCCTTCCGCAGATACGCAGTATTTT; CDR3aa: CASSLGPSADTQYF; j_gene: TRBJ2-3; d_gene: -; v_gene: TRBV7-2; abundance: -
CDR3nt: TGTGCCAGCACGGGACTAGCGGAGACCCAGTACTTC; CDR3aa: CASTGLAETQYF; j_gene: TRBJ2-5; d_gene: TRBD2; v_gene: TRBV2; abundance: -
CDR3nt: TGTGCCATCAGTGGGACAGCAGAAGAGACCCAGTACTTC; CDR3aa: CAISGTAEETQYF; j_gene: TRBJ2-5; d_gene: -; v_gene: TRBV10-3; abundance: few
CDR3nt: TGCAGTGCTAGCCCCCCCGGTGTCTATGGCTACACCTTC; CDR3aa: CSASPPGVYGYTF; j_gene: TRBJ1-2; d_gene: -; v_gene: TRBV20-1; abundance: -
CDR3nt: TGCAGCGCAACATCGTGGGGACAGAAACCCTCCTATGGCTACACCTTC; CDR3aa: CSATSWGQKPSYGYTF; j_gene: TRBJ1-2; d_gene: TRBD1; v_gene: TRBV29-1; abundance: -
CDR3nt: TGTGCCAGTACCCCTGGGGGAGGTTCCTACGAGCAGTACTTC; CDR3aa: CASTPGGGSYEQYF; j_gene: TRBJ2-7; d_gene: -; v_gene: TRBV19; abundance: few
CDR3nt: TGTGCCAGCAGCCTGGGGACAGATGATTCCACAGATACGCAGTATTTT; CDR3aa: CASSLGTDDSTDTQYF; j_gene: TRBJ2-3; d_gene: TRBD1; v_gene: TRBV7-9; abundance: -
CDR3nt: TGTGCCAGCAGGCCTAGCGGGAGGTCCCTTCGAGGGGAGCAGTACTTC; CDR3aa: CASRPSGRSLRGEQYF; j_gene: TRBJ2-7; d_gene: TRBD2; v_gene: TRBV6-2/TRBV6-3; abundance: -
CDR3nt: TGTGCCAGCAGCGTGCAAGGTTCCCTCTACAATGAGCAGTTCTTC; CDR3aa: CASSVQGSLYNEQFF; j_gene: TRBJ2-1; d_gene: -; v_gene: TRBV9; abundance: many
CDR3nt: TGTGCCAGCAGTCCATGGACAACTACCTATGGCTACACCTTC; CDR3aa: CASSPWTTTYGYTF; j_gene: TRBJ1-2; d_gene: -; v_gene: TRBV27; abundance: few
CDR3nt: TGCGCCAGCAGCCAAGATTGGCTAGCGGGAGTGGGGCAGTACTTC; CDR3aa: CASSQDWLAGVGQYF; j_gene: TRBJ2-7; d_gene: TRBD2; v_gene: TRBV4-1; abundance: -
CDR3nt: TGCAGTGCTTCCCGGACTAGCGGGGGACTCAATGAGCAGTTCTTC; CDR3aa: CSASRTSGGLNEQFF; j_gene: TRBJ2-1; d_gene: TRBD2; v_gene: TRBV20-1; abundance: many
CDR3nt: TGTGCCAGCAGCCCCCCGGGGTTGGCGGGAGGGGACAATGAGCAGTTCTTC; CDR3aa: CASSPPGLAGGDNEQFF; j_gene: TRBJ2-1; d_gene: TRBD2; v_gene: TRBV9; abundance: -
CDR3nt: TGTGCCAGCAGCTTAGGAGGGACACCTATGAACACTGAAGCTTTCTTT; CDR3aa: CASSLGGTPMNTEAFF; j_gene: TRBJ1-1; d_gene: -; v_gene: TRBV11-2; abundance: -
CDR3nt: TGTGCCACCAGTGATTCCGGGACAGTGGGTGAAAAACTGTTTTTT; CDR3aa: CATSDSGTVGEKLFF; j_gene: TRBJ1-4; d_gene: TRBD1; v_gene: TRBV24-1; abundance: -
CDR3nt: TGTGCCAGCAGCCAAGATGGGGGGTTCTACAATGAGCAGTTCTTC; CDR3aa: CASSQDGGFYNEQFF; j_gene: TRBJ2-1; d_gene: -; v_gene: TRBV3-1; abundance: few
CDR3nt: TGCAGCGTTGAACGGGTAGCGGGGGACTACGAGCAGTACTTC; CDR3aa: CSVERVAGDYEQYF; j_gene: TRBJ2-7; d_gene: TRBD2; v_gene: TRBV29-1; abundance: -
CDR3nt: TGTGCCACCAGCAGAGTGCAAGGGGGGACCGGGGAGCTGTTTTTT; CDR3aa: CATSRVQGGTGELFF; j_gene: TRBJ2-2; d_gene: -; v_gene: TRBV15; abundance: -
CDR3nt: TGTGCCAGCAGTTTGGGGAGGTATGGCTACACCTTC; CDR3aa: CASSLGRYGYTF; j_gene: TRBJ1-2; d_gene: -; v_gene: TRBV12-3/TRBV12-4; abundance: few
CDR3nt: TGTGCCAGCAGTTTTGGGGGGGCGGAGACCCAGTACTTC; CDR3aa: CASSFGGAETQYF; j_gene: TRBJ2-5; d_gene: -; v_gene: TRBV12-3/TRBV12-4; abundance: few
CDR3nt: TGTGCCTCAAGCGTCCGCGGTGGTACGCAGTATTTT; CDR3aa: CASSVRGGTQYF; j_gene: TRBJ2-3; d_gene: -; v_gene: TRBV24-1; abundance: few
CDR3nt: TGCAGCGTTGGGGCCCAGTACTTC; CDR3aa: CSVGAQYF; j_gene: TRBJ2-5; d_gene: -; v_gene: TRBV20-1; abundance: few